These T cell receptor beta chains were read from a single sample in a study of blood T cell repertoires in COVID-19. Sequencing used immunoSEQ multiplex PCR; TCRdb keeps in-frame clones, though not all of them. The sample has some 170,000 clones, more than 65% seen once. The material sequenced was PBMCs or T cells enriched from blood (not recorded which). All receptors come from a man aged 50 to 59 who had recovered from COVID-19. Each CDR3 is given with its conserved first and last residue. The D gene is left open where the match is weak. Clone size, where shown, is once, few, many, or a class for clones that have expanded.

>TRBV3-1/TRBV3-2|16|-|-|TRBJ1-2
CASSQVWAGEGHGYTF
TGTGCCAGCAGCCAAGTATGGGCAGGGGAAGGGCATGGCTACACCTTC
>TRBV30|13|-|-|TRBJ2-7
CAWNPDSAYEQYF
TGTGCCTGGAATCCGGACTCAGCCTACGAGCAGTACTTC
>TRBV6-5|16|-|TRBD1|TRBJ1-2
CASSYSGTGGPYGYTF
TGTGCCAGCAGTTACTCGGGGACAGGGGGCCCCTATGGCTACACCTTC
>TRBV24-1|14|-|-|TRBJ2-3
CATSDPGGPDTQYF
TGTGCCACCAGTGATCCGGGGGGCCCAGATACGCAGTATTTT
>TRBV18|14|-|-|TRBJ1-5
CASSQGFSNQPQHF
TGTGCCAGCTCGCAGGGGTTTAGCAATCAGCCCCAGCATTTT
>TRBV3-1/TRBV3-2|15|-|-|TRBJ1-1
CASSQAAGLGTEAFF
TGTGCCAGCAGCCAAGCGGCGGGGCTGGGCACTGAAGCTTTCTTT
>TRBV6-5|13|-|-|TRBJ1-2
CASTSGHGGGYTF
TGTGCCAGCACCTCGGGTCATGGTGGGGGCTACACCTTC
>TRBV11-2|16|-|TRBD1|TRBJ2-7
CASSLASRTGPYEQYF
TGTGCCAGCAGCTTAGCTTCTCGGACAGGCCCCTACGAGCAGTACTTC
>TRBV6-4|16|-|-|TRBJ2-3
CASSVVGGGGTDTQYF
TGTGCCAGCAGTGTTGTCGGAGGGGGGGGCACAGATACGCAGTATTTT
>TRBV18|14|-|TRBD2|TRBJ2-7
CASSSSGLIYEQYF
TGTGCCAGCTCATCGTCGGGACTAATCTACGAGCAGTACTTC
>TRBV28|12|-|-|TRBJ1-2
CASNNLNYGYTF
TGTGCCAGCAACAACCTTAACTATGGCTACACCTTC
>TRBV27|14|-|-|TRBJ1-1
CASSLREGGTEAFF
TGTGCCAGCAGTTTACGGGAGGGGGGCACTGAAGCTTTCTTT
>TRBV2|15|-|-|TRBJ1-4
CASSEDAGSGEKLFF
TGTGCCAGCAGTGAAGATGCAGGGTCGGGTGAAAAACTGTTTTTT
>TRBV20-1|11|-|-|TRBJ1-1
CSASHWAEAFF
TGCAGTGCTAGCCATTGGGCAGAAGCTTTCTTT
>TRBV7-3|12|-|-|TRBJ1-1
CASSLKSAEAFF
TGTGCCAGCAGCTTAAAAAGCGCTGAAGCTTTCTTT
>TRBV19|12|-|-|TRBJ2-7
CASSGGNYEQYF
TGTGCCAGTAGTGGGGGGAACTACGAGCAGTACTTC
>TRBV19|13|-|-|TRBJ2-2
CASSAGATGELFF
TGTGCCAGTAGTGCAGGGGCCACCGGGGAGCTGTTTTTT
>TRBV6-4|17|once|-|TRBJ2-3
CASSEGVVGGPSGTQYF
TGTGCCAGCAGTGAGGGCGTTGTCGGGGGACCTTCCGGGACGCAGTATTTT
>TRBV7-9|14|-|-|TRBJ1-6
CASSLGAGGSPLHF
TGTGCCAGCAGCCTAGGCGCGGGGGGATCACCCCTCCACTTT
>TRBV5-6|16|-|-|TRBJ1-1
CASSSELGGGNTEAFF
TGTGCCAGCAGCTCAGAATTGGGGGGAGGAAACACTGAAGCTTTCTTT
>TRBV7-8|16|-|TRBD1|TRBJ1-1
CASSLRDRGMNTEAFF
TGTGCCAGCAGCCTCCGGGACAGGGGCATGAACACTGAAGCTTTCTTT
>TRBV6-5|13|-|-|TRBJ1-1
CASTHGGNTEAFF
TGTGCCAGCACCCACGGTGGGAACACTGAAGCTTTCTTT
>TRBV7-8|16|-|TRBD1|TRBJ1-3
CASSGQGAMSGNTIYF
TGTGCCAGCAGCGGACAGGGGGCTATGTCTGGAAACACCATATATTTT
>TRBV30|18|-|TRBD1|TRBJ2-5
CAWSVRDRGRLGQETQYF
TGTGCCTGGAGTGTACGGGACAGGGGGCGTCTCGGCCAAGAGACCCAGTACTTC
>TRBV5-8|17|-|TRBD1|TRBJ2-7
CASSSRRKTGEIGEQYF
TGTGCCAGCAGCTCCCGGCGGAAGACAGGGGAGATAGGCGAGCAGTACTTC
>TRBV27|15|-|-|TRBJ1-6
CASSAPGKYNSPLHF
TGTGCCAGCAGTGCCCCGGGAAAATATAATTCACCCCTCCACTTT
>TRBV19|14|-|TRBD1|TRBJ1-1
CASSTTGGSTEAFF
TGTGCCAGTAGTACCACAGGGGGCAGCACTGAAGCTTTCTTT
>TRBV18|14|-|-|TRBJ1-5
CASSGLTDSEPQHF
TGTGCCAGCTCAGGACTAACAGATTCGGAGCCCCAGCATTTT
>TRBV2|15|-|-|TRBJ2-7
CASRETAGNTYEQYF
TGTGCCAGCAGAGAGACAGCGGGTAATACCTACGAGCAGTACTTC
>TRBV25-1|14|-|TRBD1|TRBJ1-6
CASSFTGGGSPLHF
TGTGCCAGCAGTTTTACAGGGGGGGGGTCACCCCTCCACTTT
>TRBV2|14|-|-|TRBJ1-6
CASKENTGPSPLHF
TGTGCCAGCAAGGAGAATACAGGACCCTCACCCCTCCACTTT
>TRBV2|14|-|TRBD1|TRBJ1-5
CASSLDRVNQPQHF
TGTGCCAGCAGTCTGGACAGGGTCAATCAGCCCCAGCATTTT
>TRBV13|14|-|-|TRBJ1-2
CASSLAGEGYGYTF
TGTGCCAGCAGCTTAGCAGGGGAAGGCTATGGCTACACCTTC
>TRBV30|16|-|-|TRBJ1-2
CAWSGGLVGANYGYTF
TGTGCCTGGAGTGGGGGTCTTGTGGGAGCTAACTATGGCTACACCTTC
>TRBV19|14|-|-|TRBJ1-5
CASSIGGVNQPQHF
TGTGCCAGTAGTATAGGGGGGGTCAATCAGCCCCAGCATTTT
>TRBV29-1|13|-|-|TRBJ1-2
CSVVSRSGYGYTF
TGCAGCGTTGTAAGTAGGAGCGGCTATGGCTACACCTTC
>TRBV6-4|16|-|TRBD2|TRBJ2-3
CASSERTSGVADTQYF
TGTGCCAGCAGTGAGAGGACTAGCGGGGTCGCAGATACGCAGTATTTT
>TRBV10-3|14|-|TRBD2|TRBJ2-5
CATKRGGNQETQYF
TGTGCCACCAAGCGGGGGGGAAACCAAGAGACCCAGTACTTC
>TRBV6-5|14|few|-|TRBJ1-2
CASTTDPGRYGYTF
TGTGCCAGCACAACCGACCCTGGGCGCTATGGCTACACCTTC
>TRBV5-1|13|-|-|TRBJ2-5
CASSFTGQETQYF
TGCGCCAGCAGCTTTACAGGGCAAGAGACCCAGTACTTC
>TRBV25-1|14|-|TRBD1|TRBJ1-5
CASSQTGSFKPQHF
TGTGCCAGCAGCCAGACAGGGTCCTTCAAGCCCCAGCATTTT
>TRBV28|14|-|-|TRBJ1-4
CASSFLGQGEKLFF
TGTGCCAGCAGTTTTCTAGGGCAGGGTGAAAAACTGTTTTTT
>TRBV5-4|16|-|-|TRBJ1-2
CASSSPYRESGYGYTF
TGTGCCAGCAGCTCACCGTACAGGGAAAGTGGCTATGGCTACACCTTC
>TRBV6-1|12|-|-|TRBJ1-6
CASSEAGHLSAF
TGTGCCAGCAGTGAAGCCGGACACCTCTCCGCCTTT
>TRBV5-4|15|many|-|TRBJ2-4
CASSLEGSRQTIQYF
TGTGCCAGCAGCTTGGAAGGAAGTCGACAAACTATTCAGTACTTC
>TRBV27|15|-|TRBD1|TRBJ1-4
CASSFSNRGREKLFF
TGTGCCAGCAGTTTTTCGAACAGGGGGCGCGAAAAACTGTTTTTT